Listed below are T cell receptor beta chains from one sample, sequenced in a study of blood T cell repertoires in COVID-19. Clones were sequenced by immunoSEQ multiplex PCR, and TCRdb holds only the in-frame ones, with some missing. The sample consists of 210,000 or so clones, roughly 90% of them appearing once. The specimen sequenced was peripheral blood. These receptors came from a middle-aged woman with acute or convalescent COVID-19. Both conserved end residues are part of each CDR3. A D gene is named only where the DNA matches it firmly. Expanded clones are given a class, and other clones once, few, many or no size at all.

>TRBD1|TRBJ1-6|TRBV6-5|.
TGTGCCAGCAGTTGGGGACAGGGGGGTAATTCACCCCTCCACTTT
CASSWGQGGNSPLHF
>.|TRBJ2-1|TRBV30|.
TGTGCCTGGAGAACCGGGGTCGAGCAGTTCTTC
CAWRTGVEQFF
>.|TRBJ1-1|TRBV5-1|.
TGCGCCAGCAGCTTCAGGGGTGAGACTGAAGCTTTCTTT
CASSFRGETEAFF
>.|TRBJ2-3|TRBV6-5|.
TGTGCCAGCTTAGGGAGTGGCACAGATACGCAGTATTTT
CASLGSGTDTQYF
>.|TRBJ2-5|TRBV25-1|.
TGTGCCAGCAGTGGGACAAGAGTAGAGACCCAGTACTTC
CASSGTRVETQYF
>TRBD2|TRBJ2-1|TRBV2|.
TGTGCCACCCAAGGGACTAGCGGACACAATGAGCAGTTCTTC
CATQGTSGHNEQFF
>.|TRBJ2-5|TRBV11-2|.
TGTGCCAGCAGCTTAGACATCGGCGGGGTATATGAGACCCAGTACTTC
CASSLDIGGVYETQYF
>TRBD1|TRBJ1-5|TRBV5-1|once
TGCGCCAGCAGCCCCGGGACAGGGGTTAATAGCAATCAGCCCCAGCATTTT
CASSPGTGVNSNQPQHF
>TRBD1|TRBJ1-5|TRBV2|once
TGTGCCAGCAGGACCAGGGGGGATCAGCCCCAGCATTTT
CASRTRGDQPQHF
>.|TRBJ1-6|TRBV6-6|many
TGTGCCAGCAGTTACTCGCGGCCCCAAGGTTCACCCCTCCACTTT
CASSYSRPQGSPLHF
>.|TRBJ1-6|TRBV2|.
TGTGCCAGCCGTAAAACAGGGCTATTTTATAATTCACCCCTCCACTTT
CASRKTGLFYNSPLHF
>.|TRBJ1-2|TRBV29-1|.
TGCAGCGTTGGGTCCGGCTATGGCTACACCTTC
CSVGSGYGYTF
>TRBD1|TRBJ1-1|TRBV19|.
TGTGCCAGTAGTAGAATGGGACAGGGGCACACTGAAGCTTTCTTT
CASSRMGQGHTEAFF
>.|TRBJ1-1|TRBV18|.
TGTGCCAGCTCACCACCGGTAGGGGACACTGAAGCTTTCTTT
CASSPPVGDTEAFF
>TRBD1|TRBJ1-1|TRBV11-2|.
TGTGCCAGCAGCTTATACCAGGGGGCTAGGACTGAAGCTTTCTTT
CASSLYQGARTEAFF
>.|TRBJ1-2|TRBV28|.
TGTGCCAGCATTGGAGGGCTCAACTATGGCTACACCTTC
CASIGGLNYGYTF
>.|TRBJ2-3|TRBV27|.
TGTGCCAGCAGTTTAGGGGGGGCGAGGGTCACGCAGTATTTT
CASSLGGARVTQYF
>.|TRBJ1-2|TRBV19|.
TGTGCCAGTAGTATGGATAGGGGCTATGGCTACACCTTC
CASSMDRGYGYTF
>TRBD1|TRBJ1-1|TRBV24-1|once
TGTGCCACCAGTGATCCCGGGACAGGGAACACTGAAGCTTTCTTT
CATSDPGTGNTEAFF
>.|TRBJ1-2|TRBV18|.
TGTGCCAGCTCACCAGAGAGGAGCAGGGATAGTGGCTACACCTTC
CASSPERSRDSGYTF
>TRBD1|TRBJ2-2|TRBV7-3|.
TGTGCCAGCAGCTTATCAGGGGGAAACACCGGGGAGCTGTTTTTT
CASSLSGGNTGELFF
>.|TRBJ1-3|TRBV19|.
TGTGCCAGTAGTATGAGGTCACGCTCTGGAAACACCATATATTTT
CASSMRSRSGNTIYF
>TRBD1|TRBJ1-2|TRBV9|.
TGTGCCAGCAGCAAACAGGGGAACTATGGCTACACCTTC
CASSKQGNYGYTF
>.|TRBJ1-6|TRBV19|.
TGTGCCAGTACCCGGATGGACCTCGGGGTTAATTCACCCCTCCACTTT
CASTRMDLGVNSPLHF
>TRBD2|TRBJ2-3|TRBV6-6|.
TGTGCCAGCAGTTATGAGGTGGGGGGGGCAGATACGCAGTATTTT
CASSYEVGGADTQYF
>.|TRBJ1-1|TRBV3-1/TRBV3-2|.
TGTGCCAGCAGCCAAGACCGGTCCACGCTGACGGGGAACACTGAAGCTTTCTTT
CASSQDRSTLTGNTEAFF
>TRBD2|TRBJ2-1|TRBV6-4|.
TGTGCCAGCAGCACCCTAGCGGGGGGAGTTAATGAGCAGTTCTTC
CASSTLAGGVNEQFF
>.|TRBJ1-4|TRBV3-1/TRBV3-2|.
TGTGCCAGCAGGAAGGAGTTAACTAATGAAAAACTGTTTTTT
CASRKELTNEKLFF
>TRBD1|TRBJ1-1|TRBV5-1|.
TGCGCCAGCAGCCCGACAGGGTACAACACTGAAGCTTTCTTT
CASSPTGYNTEAFF
>TRBD1|TRBJ2-3|TRBV18|.
TGTGCCAGCTCATATCTGGACAGGGGGCTTGGGGATACGCAGTATTTT
CASSYLDRGLGDTQYF
>.|TRBJ1-6|TRBV27|.
TGTGCCGCGGGAGGGGGAGGTTCACCCCTCCACTTT
CAAGGGGSPLHF
>TRBD1|TRBJ1-1|TRBV4-2|.
TGTGCCAGCAGCCAATCAAGCCGACAGGGGAGGAGTAGAAGGACTGAAGCTTTCTTT
CASSQSSRQGRSRRTEAFF
>TRBD1|TRBJ2-3|TRBV7-9|.
TGTGCCAGCAGCCCAGACAGGGCTTGGGATACGCAGTATTTT
CASSPDRAWDTQYF
>.|TRBJ2-3|TRBV5-1|.
TGCGCCAGCAGCTTTTCGCCAGACTTTTCAGATACGCAGTATTTT
CASSFSPDFSDTQYF
>TRBD1|TRBJ1-1|TRBV5-8|few
TGTGCCAGCAGCCGGCCGAGAGACAGGGTGAACACTGAAGCTTTCTTT
CASSRPRDRVNTEAFF
>TRBD1|TRBJ1-2|TRBV5-1|.
TGCGCCAGCAGCTTGGAGGTAGGGACAGTTGAGGGCGGCTACACCTTC
CASSLEVGTVEGGYTF
>TRBD2|TRBJ2-3|TRBV3-1/TRBV3-2|.
TGTGCCAGCAGCCAAGATCGTTGGGGGGGTGCAGATACGCAGTATTTT
CASSQDRWGGADTQYF
>.|TRBJ2-1|TRBV7-3|.
TGTGCCAGCAGCTCTTTACCGGGTTCGATAAATGAGCAGTTCTTC
CASSSLPGSINEQFF
>TRBD1|TRBJ2-5|TRBV2|.
TGTGCCAGCAGGGCTTCCGGGACAGGGGAAGAGACCCAGTACTTC
CASRASGTGEETQYF
>TRBD1|TRBJ1-1|TRBV29-1|.
TGCAGCGGGGGACAGGGGGCGTATGTGAACACTGAAGCTTTCTTT
CSGGQGAYVNTEAFF
>TRBD2|TRBJ2-1|TRBV2|once
TGTGCCAGCAGTCCCACTAGCGGGGGGTTTGAGCAGTTCTTC
CASSPTSGGFEQFF
>TRBD2|TRBJ2-1|TRBV4-2|.
TGTGCCAGCAGCCAATATACCCTAGCGGGGGGCCCTCAGAGCTCCTACAATGAGCAGTTCTTC
CASSQYTLAGGPQSSYNEQFF
>TRBD1|TRBJ1-5|TRBV6-6|.
TGTGCCAGCTGGAGACAGGGAGGTCAGCCCCAGCATTTT
CASWRQGGQPQHF
>TRBD1|TRBJ1-3|TRBV24-1|.
TGTGCCACCAGTGACCGGGACAGCCGTGGAAACACCATATATTTT
CATSDRDSRGNTIYF
>TRBD1|TRBJ2-2|TRBV19|.
TGTGCCAGTAGTATGTTTGGTCAGGGGGCAACCGGGGAGCTGTTTTTT
CASSMFGQGATGELFF
>.|TRBJ1-1|TRBV15|.
TGTGCCACCAGCGTGACACCTAACACTGAAGCTTTCTTT
CATSVTPNTEAFF
>.|TRBJ1-2|TRBV5-1|.
TGCGCCAGCAGCCCAACCGCGGGGGAAGCCTATGGCTACACCTTC
CASSPTAGEAYGYTF
>.|TRBJ1-4|TRBV30|.
TGTGCCTGGAGTACTCAGGGTGGGGAAAAACTGTTTTTT
CAWSTQGGEKLFF
>TRBD1|TRBJ2-3|TRBV2|.
TGTGCCAGCGAAACAGGGGACACAGATACGCAGTATTTT
CASETGDTDTQYF
>.|TRBJ2-2|TRBV30|.
TGTGCCTGGAGTTTCCGGGGGGCCTCCACCGGGGAGCTGTTTTTT
CAWSFRGASTGELFF
>.|TRBJ1-3|TRBV10-2|.
TGCGCCAGCAGCGAGACAGACGCCTCTGGAAACACCATATATTTT
CASSETDASGNTIYF
>TRBD1|TRBJ2-2|TRBV11-2|.
TGTGCCAGCAGCTCCGCCGGGACAGGCACCTTCTGGAACACCGGGGAGCTGTTTTTT
CASSSAGTGTFWNTGELFF
>.|TRBJ1-6|TRBV11-2|.
TGTGCCAGCAGCTTAGGAGGGAGAGGTAGCTATAATTCACCCCTCCACTTT
CASSLGGRGSYNSPLHF
>TRBD2|TRBJ2-3|TRBV7-2|.
TGTGCCAGCAGCTTATTCGGACTAGCGGGGGGGCGAGATACGCAGTATTTT
CASSLFGLAGGRDTQYF
>TRBD1|TRBJ2-3|TRBV9|.
TGTGCCAGCAGCGCGGACAGGGGCGATCCCTCTAGCACAGATACGCAGTATTTT
CASSADRGDPSSTDTQYF